This T cell receptor (beta chain) was sequenced for a study of T cell changes during pregnancy in multiple sclerosis (dated by TCRdb to about 2019). Background for the entire study: The study examined how the T cell repertoire changed over the course of pregnancy in women with multiple sclerosis.

Regarding this clone: Which antigen it targets is not known. There are no base qualities to consult, and no much larger clone falls within one base.

The library came from the immunoSEQ multiplex PCR assay. The immuneACCESS repertoire file appears here via TCRdb, limited to in-frame rearrangements. These files lack a portion of the clones; in checked studies, under half of the deficit traces to unresolved V genes, and the cause of the others is not known. The table for this sample lists tens of thousands of clones; approximately 93% of them were counted only once. Of the sample, 2.5% to 3.5% falls within the top ten clones. Sequenced material: CD8+ T cells from peripheral blood mononuclear cells, taken in the second trimester of pregnancy. This sequence originates from a female donor with multiple sclerosis, enrolled in a pregnancy study.

The sequence in DNA is TGTGCCAGCAGCCCAGACAGGGTTGAGGGTCACACCTTC. The resulting protein is CASSPDRVEGHTF. The chain is assembled from TRBV9 and TRBJ1-2, with 7 bases matching TRBD1. Ends trimmed: V by 4 bases, J by 12 bases; bases unmatched to a gene: 12. Counted from cysteine to phenylalanine, this CDR3 has 13 amino acids. The retained sequence is limited to the CDR3, 39 bases, with the frame set at the first base. From a lookup of the germline V gene, CDR1 and CDR2 are SGDLS and YYNGEE.